This T cell receptor beta chain was captured by sequencing in a study of T cells after yellow fever vaccination. Study-level results: Post-booster samples contained most primary-vaccination clones (approximately 96% CD4, around 88% CD8). Repertoires sorted by FACS could include abundant clonotypes that are contaminants from the bulk population.

This CDR3 spans 18 amino acids. Trimming took off 2 bases at V and 2 bases at J, with 21 bases between the two ends. This clonotype was found many times. Its antigen is as yet unknown. A universal primer site and UMIs were added as TCR cDNA was made by 5'RACE template switching. TCRdb analysed the 5' RACE reads with MiXCR anew, one entry per CDR3 protein. The top ten clones hold 2.2% of a sample with roughly 65,000 distinct CDR3 sequences, 5.9% of them seen once. The receptor was isolated from a man aged 18 to 30 who received the YFV17D yellow fever vaccine. Sequenced here: CD4+ T cells sorted from PBMCs, sampled more than 14 days after the first yellow fever vaccination. V gene TRBV12-3 or TRBV12-4 combines with J gene TRBJ1-2; D is possibly TRBD1 (5 bases). CDR3 region: CASSLMYQQGPTNYGYTF. CDR3 bases: TGTGCCAGCAGTTTAATGTATCAGCAGGGACCTACGAACTATGGCTACACCTTC.